This T cell receptor beta chain emerged from a study of blood T cell repertoires in COVID-19. Across the study: From the United States, Italy and Spain came samples of acute and convalescent COVID-19. In each case, the material was cDNA or gDNA derived from T cells, B-cell-depleted T cells, or PBMCs.

Trimming stripped 3 bases from V and 5 bases from J, with 17 bases between. Germline V gene sequence: CDR1 WSHSY, CDR2 SAAADI. The CDR3 consists of 16 residues. In the study's own analysis: Amplification of reference gene primers was used by the study to estimate nucleated cell counts. Assay used: immunoSEQ multiplex PCR; TCRdb lists only in-frame clones, some missing. V and J calls and clone size come straight from that table; D and trimming were deduced from the DNA. The sample lists fewer than 85,000 clones, about four fifths occurring once. The receptor was derived from a woman aged 55-70 years with acute or convalescent COVID-19. The gene calls are TRBV10-2 and TRBJ1-5; D is undetermined. The sample comprised peripheral blood. CDR3 nucleotide sequence: TGCGCCAGCAGTGATCCTTCCCGGGGAGATTATCAGCCCCAGCATTTT. This codes for CASSDPSRGDYQPQHF.